This T cell receptor (beta chain) was sequenced for a study of blood T cells in healthy people across ages. Study results and caveats: Estimated diversity, derived from one million T cells, was regarded as an underestimate. The recorded TCR beta diversity per million T cells decreased in a roughly linear manner with age.

Alongside a J-beta primer mix, a sample-barcoded 5' primer served in a second PCR lasting roughly 7 to 11 cycles. A template-switch adaptor with 12 random nucleotides tagged each cDNA molecule. TCRdb used MiXCR to reprocess the 5' RACE reads, holding one entry per CDR3 protein. The sample lists 800,000 to 1,300,000 distinct CDR3 sequences; around 25% were seen once. Germline assignment: CDR1 MNHEY and CDR2 SMNVEV (reference sequence). V dropped 6 bases and J dropped 5 bases, with 13 bases sitting between them. The CDR3 has 13 residues. This clonotype appeared a few times. Antigen: not known. In addition, the sample was reused for a study of T cells of mothers and their children.

The rearrangement uses TRBV27 and TRBJ2-5; maybe TRBD2 (5 bases). This receptor was identified in a girl aged 2-10 years in good health. Input material: blood. CDR3 protein: CASRHTSSETQYF. The DNA of the CDR3 is TGTGCCAGCAGACACACTAGTTCTGAGACCCAGTACTTC.